The 2 T cell receptor beta chains presented below share a single source sample, sequenced in a study of persistence of HIV-infected CD4 T cells. The stimulus was an HIV-1 Gag 15-mer peptide pool, about 1.1 ug/peptide/mL. Sorted nonresponding memory CD4+ T cells were CD40L-negative, CD69-negative, CD45RO-high. Their antigen targets remain unknown. Sequencing used immunoSEQ version 4 in survey mode. Method: immunoSEQ multiplex PCR; TCRdb's copy keeps in-frame clones and lacks some. Seen here are approximately 36,000 clones, more than 70% observed once, and the top ten hold roughly 5.9%. This sample comprised cultured CD4+ T cells from PBMCs, obtained from a patient who received antiretroviral therapy. All receptors derive from an adult with HIV. The donor label of this sample is uncertain.

The chain recombines TRBV6-5 with TRBJ1-6, with 7 bases lining up with TRBD1. This CDR3 contains 12 residues. V shed 11 bases, J shed 10 bases, and the junction held 8 bases outside the gene matches. Germline V gene data show CDR1 as MNHEY and CDR2 as SVGAGI. Here the CDR3 reads CAGLTGDSPLHF. DNA for the CDR3: TGTGCCGGACTAACAGGGGACTCACCCCTCCACTTT.

A few counts support this clone. The chain has TRBV7-3 and TRBJ2-7, with 10 bases aligning to TRBD2. V lost 5 bases, J lost 4 bases, and 8 bases stayed unmatched. Germline lookup yields CDR1 SGHTA and CDR2 FQGTGA. This CDR3 region has 15 residues. The CDR3 DNA is TGTGCCAGCAGCCCCATGGGAGCGGGAGGGTACGAGCAGTACTTC. This sequence encodes CASSPMGAGGYEQYF.